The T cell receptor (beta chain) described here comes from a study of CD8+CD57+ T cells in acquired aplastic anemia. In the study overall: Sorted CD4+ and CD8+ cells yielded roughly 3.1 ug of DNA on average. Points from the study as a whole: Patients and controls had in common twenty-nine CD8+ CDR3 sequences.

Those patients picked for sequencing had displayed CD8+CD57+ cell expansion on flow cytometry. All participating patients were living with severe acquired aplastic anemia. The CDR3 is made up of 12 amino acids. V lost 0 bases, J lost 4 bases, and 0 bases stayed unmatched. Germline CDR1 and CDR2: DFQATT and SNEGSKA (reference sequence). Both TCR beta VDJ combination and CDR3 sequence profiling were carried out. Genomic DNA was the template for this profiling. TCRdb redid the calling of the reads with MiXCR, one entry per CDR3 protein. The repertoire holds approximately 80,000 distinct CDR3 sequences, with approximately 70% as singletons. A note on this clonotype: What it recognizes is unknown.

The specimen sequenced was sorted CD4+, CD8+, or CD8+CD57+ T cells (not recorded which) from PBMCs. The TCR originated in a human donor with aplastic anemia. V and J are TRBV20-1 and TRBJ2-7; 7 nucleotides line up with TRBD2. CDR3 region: CSAREREYEQYF. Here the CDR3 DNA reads TGCAGTGCTAGAGAGCGGGAGTACGAGCAGTACTTC.